This T cell receptor beta chain originates from a study of blood T cell repertoires in COVID-19. Losses at the gene ends were 2 bases for V and 1 base for J; bases not matched to a gene: 9. The length of the CDR3 is 18 residues. The germline V gene has CDR1 WSHSY and CDR2 SAAADI. This table comes from immunoSEQ multiplex PCR, and its TCRdb copy is limited to in-frame clones, with some not included. The sample holds more than 25,000 clones, about nine tenths seen once. The J gene is TRBJ2-3, the V gene TRBV10-2; 10 nucleotides align to TRBD2. The sequence derives from a man aged 50 to 59 with active COVID-19. Sequenced material: peripheral blood. The CDR3 protein is CASSETGTSVSGTDTQYF. DNA for the CDR3: TGCGCCAGCAGTGAGACGGGGACTAGCGTTTCCGGCACAGATACGCAGTATTTT.